Below, 8 T cell receptor beta chains from the same sample are listed, as sequenced in a study of human T cells and chemical hapten exposure. One entry per CDR3 protein, called by TCRdb with MiXCR from the RACE reads. Of roughly 100,000 distinct CDR3 sequences listed, roughly 8.5% are singletons. As for time point: healthy volunteer bleed at 2 weeks. Unfractionated whole blood yielded total RNA. Sequencing was performed on whole blood. Receptors were obtained from a female donor in good health. Some clones in this sample may be carry-over from other donors' samples.

The genes are TRBV2 and TRBJ2-1, with TRBD2 identical over 15 bases. V trimming: 5 bases; J trimming: 9 bases; junction bases outside the gene matches: 5. Germline-derived CDR1 and CDR2 are SNHLY and FYNNEI. This CDR3 has 15 amino acids. The CDR3, as DNA: TGTGCCAGCAGTTTAGGGACTAGCGGGAGGATTGAGCAGTTCTTC. The encoded protein is CASSLGTSGRIEQFF. Using reference TRBV2 and TRBJ2-1 for the parts outside the CDR3, the full variable domain is EPEVTQTPSHQVTQMGQEVILRCVPISNHLYFYWYRQILGQKVEFLVSFYNNEISEKSEIFDDQFSVERPDGSNFTLKIRSTKLEDSAMYFCASSLGTSGRIEQFFGPGTRLTVL.

The chain couples TRBV20-1 to TRBJ2-3; D call uncertain. V lost 5 bases and J lost 5, with 17 bases in between. This CDR3 spans 14 amino acids. The germline V gene has CDR1 DFQATT and CDR2 SNEGSKA (reference sequence). The CDR3 sequence: CSADRAQRGDTQYF. CDR3 in DNA: TGCAGTGCTGACCGGGCTCAGCGAGGAGATACGCAGTATTTT.

In this sample, this clonotype turned up many times. The rearrangement uses TRBV12-5 and TRBJ2-7; no clear D gene. There are 12 residues in the CDR3. The V end was cut by 1 base, the J end by 9 bases, with 10 bases between. Per the germline V gene, CDR1 is LGHNT and CDR2 is FRNRAP. The CDR3, as DNA: TGTGCTAGTGGTTTGGGGGGTACGAGGCAGTACTTC. The encoded protein is CASGLGGTRQYF. The full variable domain, with the rest looked up from reference TRBV12-5 and TRBJ2-7, is DARVTQTPRHKVTEMGQEVTMRCQPILGHNTVFWYRQTMMQGLELLAYFRNRAPLDDSGMPKDRFSAEMPDATLATLKIQPSEPRDSAVYFCASGLGGTRQYFGPGTRLTVT.

This clonotype occurred a few times. The gene calls are TRBV7-9 and TRBJ1-3, with D possibly being TRBD1 (6 bases). The CDR3 is made up of 14 amino acids. The germline V and J ends were trimmed by 5 bases and 2 bases, with 10 bases remaining between them. Germline V gives CDR1 SEHNR, CDR2 FQNEAQ (reference sequence). CDR3 DNA sequence: TGTGCCAGCAGCCACAGGGACACTGGAAACACCATATATTTT. Protein sequence: CASSHRDTGNTIYF. Based on the CDR3 plus reference TRBV7-9 and TRBJ1-3, the full variable domain is DTGVSQNPRHKITKRGQNVTFRCDPISEHNRLYWYRQTLGQGPEFLTYFQNEAQLEKSRLLSDRFSAERPKGSFSTLEIQRTEQGDSAMYLCASSHRDTGNTIYFGEGSWLTVV.

This clonotype came up a few times. This chain joins TRBV5-1 and TRBJ2-1; maybe TRBD1 (6 bases). CDR1 is SGHRS and CDR2 is YFSETQ in the germline V gene. This CDR3 has 15 amino acids. Trimming shortened V by 3 bases and J by 6 bases, and 16 bases separated the two germline ends. The CDR3 loop reads CASSSYGQLGNEQFF. As DNA, the CDR3 is TGCGCCAGCAGCTCCTATGGACAGCTGGGCAATGAGCAGTTCTTC.

The table lists this clonotype with many counts. The CDR3 coding sequence is TGTGCCAGCAGTGACAAGGCGGGAGAGGGGGATACGCAGTATTTT. This translates into CASSDKAGEGDTQYF. The rearrangement links TRBV6-4 to TRBJ2-3; 7 nucleotides match TRBD2. Losses at the gene ends were 2 bases for V and 6 bases for J; bases not matched to a gene: 8. This CDR3 is built from 15 residues. Germline V CDR1 and CDR2: MRHNA, SNTAGT.

The V and J genes are TRBV29-1 and TRBJ2-3; D not certain. The ends were cut back, 5 bases at V and 6 bases at J, with 6 bases in the middle. CDR1 is SQVTM and CDR2 is ANQGSEA in the germline V gene. CDR3 size: 10 residues. The CDR3 region is CSVIEDTQYF. CDR3 bases: TGCAGCGTTATTGAGGATACGCAGTATTTT.

As regards this clonotype: A much bigger clone sits one base away, suggesting this may be a read error. This chain links TRBV11-2 with TRBJ2-5; 8 nucleotides agree with TRBD2. Germline V gene data show CDR1 as SGHAT and CDR2 as FQNNGV. CDR3 length: 15 residues. In DNA, the CDR3 is TGTACCAGCAGCCACGGACTAGCCTACCAAGAGACCCAGTACTTC. Residues: CTSSHGLAYQETQYF.